This passage covers 23 T cell receptor beta chains from one sample sequenced in a study of T cell responses to AZD1222 COVID-19 vaccine. The assay was immunoSEQ multiplex PCR, and TCRdb's table has in-frame clones only and misses some. Of 140,000 to 150,000 clones listed, roughly nine tenths are singletons. The starting material was peripheral blood, obtained 28 days after the second dose of the MenACWY control vaccine. The receptors originated from an adult who received the MenACWY meningococcal vaccine as a control.

The chain uses TRBV7-2 and TRBJ2-2, with 11 bases aligning to TRBD1. V shed 4 bases, J shed 7 bases, and the junction held 11 bases outside the gene matches. CDR1 is SGHTA, CDR2 FQGNSA, per germline. CDR3 length: 17 residues. CDR3 residues: CASSSRTEDRGLGELFF. The CDR3 bases are TGTGCCAGCAGCTCCAGAACCGAGGACAGGGGGCTCGGGGAGCTGTTTTTT.

This clone was counted once. This rearrangement joins TRBV18 to TRBJ2-3; possible D gene TRBD2, 5 bases. The CDR3 has 15 residues. V lost 3 bases and J 0 bases, leaving 10 bases between the germline ends. Germline V lookup: CDR1 KGHSH, CDR2 LQKENI. The CDR3 reads CASSPSTGSTDTQYF. The CDR3 DNA follows: TGTGCCAGCTCACCTTCGACGGGGAGCACAGATACGCAGTATTTT. Looking up the rest from reference TRBV18 and TRBJ2-3 gives the full variable domain: NAGVMQNPRHLVRRRGQEARLRCSPMKGHSHVYWYRQLPEEGLKFMVYLQKENIIDESGMPKERFSAEFPKEGPSILRIQQVVRGDSAAYFCASSPSTGSTDTQYFGPGTRLTVL.

The chain is built from TRBV29-1 and TRBJ2-7; D gene uncertain. CDR3 length: 13 residues. Germline V CDR1 and CDR2: SQVTM, ANQGSEA. V was pared by 2 bases and J by 2 bases, with 10 bases between. DNA of the CDR3: TGCAGCGTTGAAATCTACGGAACCTACGAGCAGTACTTC. Translation gives CSVEIYGTYEQYF.

This chain links TRBV5-1 with TRBJ2-6; possibly TRBD1 or TRBD2 for D (6 bases each). The CDR3 runs to 15 residues. V was cut by 4 bases and J by 19 bases, with 27 bases left in between. Germline CDR1 reads SGHRS; CDR2 reads YFSETQ. DNA for the CDR3: TGCGCCAGCAGCCCCCGGAGTGGGCCAACTGGGGGGCGAACTTTC. Translation gives CASSPRSGPTGGRTF. Combining the CDR3 with reference TRBV5-1 and TRBJ2-6 gives the whole variable domain KAGVTQTPRYLIKTRGQQVTLSCSPISGHRSVSWYQQTPGQGLQFLFEYFSETQRNKGNFPGRFSGRQFSNSRSEMNVSTLELGDSALYLCASSPRSGPTGGRTFGAGSRLTVL.

This chain connects TRBV5-6 to TRBJ2-7; TRBD2 matches at 12 bases. Per the germline V gene, CDR1 is SGHDT and CDR2 is YYEEEE. The ends lost 0 bases at V and 4 bases at J; junction bases unmatched: 8. This CDR3 region has 17 residues. The CDR3 DNA is TGTGCCAGCAGCTTGGGGCTAGCGGGAGGGCCAGGGTACGAGCAGTACTTC. Translated: CASSLGLAGGPGYEQYF. Together with reference TRBV5-6 and TRBJ2-7, the CDR3 gives the full variable domain: DAGVTQSPTHLIKTRGQQVTLRCSPKSGHDTVSWYQQALGQGPQFIFQYYEEEERQRGNFPDRFSGHQFPNYSSELNVNALLLGDSALYLCASSLGLAGGPGYEQYFGPGTRLTVT.

This sequence joins TRBV19 and TRBJ2-3, with 8 positions matching TRBD2. Germline V gives CDR1 LNHDA, CDR2 SQIVND (reference sequence). Trimming cost V 1 base and J 0 bases; bases outside gene matches: 6. The CDR3 is 17 residues long. For the CDR3, the DNA is TGTGCCAGTAGTATAGGTGGGCTAGCGGGCAGCACAGATACGCAGTATTTT. It codes for CASSIGGLAGSTDTQYF.

This sequence joins TRBV11-2 and TRBJ2-5, with 8 bases identical to TRBD2. The CDR3 is 14 amino acids. The J segment lost 3 bases and the V segment lost 7 bases, leaving 7 bases of the junction unmatched. The germline CDR1 and CDR2 sequences are SGHAT and FQNNGV. The CDR3 here is CASKVGGAEETQYF. The CDR3 nucleotides are TGTGCCAGCAAGGTCGGGGGGGCCGAAGAGACCCAGTACTTC.

The chain employs TRBV13 and TRBJ1-2; the match to TRBD1 covers 10 bases. This CDR3 spans 15 amino acids. With V trimmed by 2 bases and J by 1 base, 1 base remained unmatched. The germline V gene encodes CDR1 PRHDT and CDR2 FYEKMQ (reference sequence). CDR3 nucleotides: TGTGCCAGCAGCTTAAGGACAGGGGGTAACTATGGCTACACCTTC. Translated, it gives CASSLRTGGNYGYTF.

The V and J genes are TRBV10-1 and TRBJ1-5; D is undetermined. Looked up from germline, CDR1 is WNHNN and CDR2 is SYGVQD (reference sequence). V lost 0 bases and J lost 7, with 10 bases in between. The CDR3 runs 14 residues. The CDR3 spells CASSESGPGQPQHF. The CDR3 DNA follows: TGCGCCAGCAGTGAGTCCGGGCCGGGGCAGCCCCAGCATTTT.

The V and J genes are TRBV6-5 and TRBJ1-5; TRBD1 matches at 8 bases. The CDR3 loop spans 15 amino acids. The trim removed 6 bases at V and 0 bases at J, leaving 4 bases unmatched. Germline loops: CDR1 MNHEY, CDR2 SVGAGI. The CDR3 nucleotides are TGTGCCAGCAGACCGACAGGGGATAGCAATCAGCCCCAGCATTTT. Protein sequence: CASRPTGDSNQPQHF.

The chain is built from TRBV9 and TRBJ1-4; D uncertain. The V gene lost 0 bases and the J gene lost 8 bases, with 11 bases spanning the gap. Germline V CDR1 and CDR2: SGDLS, YYNGEE. The CDR3 covers 14 residues. This CDR3 is CASSVVAGGEKLFF. The CDR3 DNA is TGTGCCAGCAGCGTAGTGGCCGGAGGCGAAAAACTGTTTTTT.

The rearrangement links TRBV7-2 to TRBJ2-2; 10 bases line up with TRBD1. In germline, CDR1 is SGHTA, CDR2 FQGNSA. The V gene end was trimmed by 1 base and the J gene end by 6 bases; junction bases not matched to a gene: 5. The CDR3 is 16 residues long. CDR3 loop: CASSLGTGGSPGELFF. DNA for the CDR3: TGTGCCAGCAGCTTAGGGACAGGGGGTTCCCCCGGGGAGCTGTTTTTT.

The gene calls are TRBV10-3 and TRBJ2-2; D might be TRBD2 (5 bases). The CDR3 has 14 amino acids. The germline V gene encodes CDR1 ENHRY and CDR2 SYGVKD. V was shortened by 9 bases and J by 5 bases, with 16 bases between the two germline ends. The CDR3 coding sequence is TGTGCCATGAAGGGTAGCGTCACTACCGGGGAGCTGTTTTTT. Amino acids: CAMKGSVTTGELFF.

The gene calls are TRBV18 and TRBJ1-4, with 7 bases matching TRBD1. The CDR3 is made up of 15 amino acids. The ends lost 4 bases at V and 0 bases at J; junction bases unmatched: 2. Germline V gene data show CDR1 as KGHSH and CDR2 as LQKENI. The CDR3 loop is CASSLQGATNEKLFF. The CDR3 coding sequence is TGTGCCAGCTCACTTCAGGGGGCAACTAATGAAAAACTGTTTTTT. Looking up the rest from reference TRBV18 and TRBJ1-4 gives the full variable domain: NAGVMQNPRHLVRRRGQEARLRCSPMKGHSHVYWYRQLPEEGLKFMVYLQKENIIDESGMPKERFSAEFPKEGPSILRIQQVVRGDSAAYFCASSLQGATNEKLFFGSGTQLSVL.

The rearrangement joins TRBV7-4 to TRBJ1-6; 8 bases agree with TRBD1. CDR1 and CDR2 (germline): SGHVT, SQSDAQ. This CDR3 spans 16 amino acids. V shed 3 bases, J shed 7 bases, and the junction held 8 bases outside the gene matches. The CDR3 DNA is TGTGCCAGCAGCTTGGGCAGGGGGCGCAGGAATTCACCCCTCCACTTT. The encoded protein is CASSLGRGRRNSPLHF.

This chain links TRBV11-2 with TRBJ2-7; D remains ambiguous. Per germline, CDR1 SGHAT and CDR2 FQNNGV. The CDR3 length is 14 residues. The V and J ends lost 8 bases and 1 base respectively, with 15 bases between them. The CDR3 nucleotides are TGTGCCAGCTCCCCGAGAGCCGGGTCCTACGAGCAGTACTTC. This codes for CASSPRAGSYEQYF.

The chain is built from TRBV21-1 and TRBJ1-1; TRBD1, the table's D call, lacks a check against the DNA. TRBV21-1 is shown as a pseudogene. The CDR3 has 14 residues. CDR3 sequence: CASSKRAGGGEAFF. The CDR3 nucleotides read TGTGCCAGCAGCAAAAGGGCAGGGGGCGGTGAAGCTTTCTTT.

V is TRBV18 and J is TRBJ1-6, with 8 bases lining up with TRBD1. The CDR3 consists of 15 residues. In germline, CDR1 is KGHSH, CDR2 LQKENI. Germline trimming cut 3 bases from V and 7 bases from J; bases unmatched to any gene: 5. For the CDR3, the DNA is TGTGCCAGCTCACCGGGGGGACAGGAGAATTCACCCCTCCACTTT. Translated, it gives CASSPGGQENSPLHF.

The gene calls are TRBV6-9 and TRBJ2-5; TRBD2 aligns across 7 bases. The CDR3 is 13 amino acids. The germline CDR1 and CDR2 sequences are MNHGY and SVAAGI. The CDR3 DNA is TGTGCAACGGCGGGGGAGCTCCAAGAGACCCAGTACTTC. It translates to CATAGELQETQYF.

V usage is TRBV10-3 and J usage is TRBJ2-7, with 11 positions matching TRBD1. The CDR3 sequence is 18 residues long. V shed 6 bases and J 2 bases; nucleotides not matched to a gene: 15. From germline, CDR1 is ENHRY and CDR2 SYGVKD. CDR3 loop: CAIRGGTGGSSVAYEQYF. In DNA, the CDR3 is TGTGCCATCAGAGGGGGGACAGGGGGTAGTAGCGTCGCCTACGAGCAGTACTTC.

This chain links TRBV6-2 or TRBV6-3 with TRBJ2-6; D unclear. Germline CDR1 reads MNHEY; CDR2 reads SVGEGT. Trimming removed 5 bases at V and 1 base at J, with 12 bases between. CDR3 length: 16 amino acids. The CDR3 nucleotides are TGTGCCAGCAGTATCCTCTTGCCGTCTGGGGCCAACGTCCTGACTTTC. Translating it yields CASSILLPSGANVLTF.

The gene calls are TRBV29-1 and TRBJ2-1; 9 bases match TRBD2. This CDR3 is 16 amino acids long. Per the germline V gene, CDR1 is SQVTM and CDR2 is ANQGSEA. The J segment lost 2 bases and the V segment lost 3 bases, leaving 8 bases of the junction unmatched. The CDR3 loop is CSVEGISGGPYNEQFF. In nucleotides, the CDR3 is TGCAGCGTTGAGGGAATTAGCGGGGGCCCCTACAATGAGCAGTTCTTC.

The gene calls are TRBV10-1 and TRBJ2-5, with no clear D. Germline values: CDR1 WNHNN, CDR2 SYGVQD (reference sequence). The V and J ends lost 6 bases and 4 bases respectively, with 12 bases between them. CDR3 length: 13 amino acids. CDR3 region: CASSTNIGETQYF. The CDR3 bases are TGCGCCAGCAGCACAAACATTGGAGAGACCCAGTACTTC.